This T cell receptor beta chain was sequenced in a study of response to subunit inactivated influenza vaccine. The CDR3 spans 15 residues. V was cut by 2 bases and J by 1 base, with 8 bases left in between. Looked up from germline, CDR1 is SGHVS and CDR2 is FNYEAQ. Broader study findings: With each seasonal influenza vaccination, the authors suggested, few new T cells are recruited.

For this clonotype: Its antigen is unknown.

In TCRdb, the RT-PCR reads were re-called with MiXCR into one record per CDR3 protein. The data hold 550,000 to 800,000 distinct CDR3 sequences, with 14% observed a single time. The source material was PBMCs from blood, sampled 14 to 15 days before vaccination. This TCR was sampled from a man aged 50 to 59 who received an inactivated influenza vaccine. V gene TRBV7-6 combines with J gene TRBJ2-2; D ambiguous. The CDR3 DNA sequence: TGTGCCAGCAGCTTATTCGGACGGAACACCGGGGAGCTGTTTTTT. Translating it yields CASSLFGRNTGELFF.